The present T cell receptor (beta chain) was sequenced within a study of cytomegalovirus exposure and HLA in healthy donors. The study, taken as a whole, reports: TCR beta V- and J-gene trimming, according to a later analysis, was linked to a missense DCLRE1C variant. Several of the most significant clusters appeared, in a later analysis, to be linked to common viral pathogens. The study flagged roughly 150 TCR beta chains as cytomegalovirus-associated.

Amplification used 60 Vbeta primers and 13 Jbeta primers. Under the authors' procedure: Unique TCR beta chains numbered around 80 million in a later analysis, with around 12 million shared. Method: immunoSEQ multiplex PCR; TCRdb's copy keeps in-frame clones and lacks some. V, J and clone size are taken as reported in that table, and D and trimming were inferred from the DNA itself. The sample shows fewer than 200,000 clones, approximately 80% of them seen only once. In germline, CDR1 is SNHLY, CDR2 FYNNEI. The germline V and J ends were trimmed by 7 bases and 5 bases, with 18 bases remaining between them. This CDR3 contains 15 residues. With respect to this clone: Its antigen is as yet unknown.

What was sequenced was PBMCs. The V gene is TRBV2, the J gene TRBJ2-1, with D perhaps matching TRBD2 (7 bases). This TCR was recovered from a man aged 18 to 30 in good health and CMV-seropositive. CDR3 sequence reads: CASTVGGAQDNEQFF. CDR3 coding DNA: TGTGCCAGCACCGTAGGGGGGGCTCAAGACAATGAGCAGTTCTTC.